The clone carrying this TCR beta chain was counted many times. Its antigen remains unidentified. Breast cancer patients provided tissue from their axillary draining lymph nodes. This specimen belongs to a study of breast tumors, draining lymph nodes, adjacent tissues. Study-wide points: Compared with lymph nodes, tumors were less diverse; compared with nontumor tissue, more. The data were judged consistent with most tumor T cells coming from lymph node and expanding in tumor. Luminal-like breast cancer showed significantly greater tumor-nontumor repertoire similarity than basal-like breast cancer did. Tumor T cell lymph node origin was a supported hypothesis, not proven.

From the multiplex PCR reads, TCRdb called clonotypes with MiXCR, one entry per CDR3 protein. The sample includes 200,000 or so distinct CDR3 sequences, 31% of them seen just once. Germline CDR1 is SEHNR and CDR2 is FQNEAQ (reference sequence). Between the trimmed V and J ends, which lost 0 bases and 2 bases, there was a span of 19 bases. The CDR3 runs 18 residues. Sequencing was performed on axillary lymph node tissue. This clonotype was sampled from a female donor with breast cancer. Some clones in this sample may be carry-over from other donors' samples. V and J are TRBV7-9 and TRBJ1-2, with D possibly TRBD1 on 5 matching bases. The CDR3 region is CASSLADWQGEGNYGYTF. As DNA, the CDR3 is TGTGCCAGCAGCTTAGCAGATTGGCAGGGAGAGGGAAACTATGGCTACACCTTC. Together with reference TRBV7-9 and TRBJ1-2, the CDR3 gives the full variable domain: DTGVSQNPRHKITKRGQNVTFRCDPISEHNRLYWYRQTLGQGPEFLTYFQNEAQLEKSRLLSDRFSAERPKGSFSTLEIQRTEQGDSAMYLCASSLADWQGEGNYGYTFGSGTRLTVV.